This TCR beta chain was found in a study of post-analysis software for immune sequencing data. Study at large: Secondary progressive, relapsing-remitting and progressive-relapsing multiple sclerosis were among the included disease courses.

Germline values: CDR1 DFQATT, CDR2 SNEGSKA (reference sequence). This CDR3 region has 15 residues. Trimming removed 0 bases from V and 4 bases from J, with 13 bases in between. This clonotype showed up many times. The antigen is not known. Libraries were made from TCR beta cDNA, and they carried unique molecular identifiers. Each CDR3 protein gets one entry after TCRdb re-called the PCR reads with MiXCR. The repertoire has about 260,000 distinct CDR3 sequences, about 38% of them found once; the top ten carry around 4.8%. Study conclusions and caveats: The F measure placed samples prepared in the same batch into strongly shared clusters. Significantly decreased normalized Chao1 diversity was recorded for multiple sclerosis patients relative to controls. Patients showed TRBV5-6, TRBV5-1 and TRBV20-1 among four to six TRBV segments more frequent than in controls.

This chain connects TRBV20-1 to TRBJ2-1; TRBD2 is a possible D gene (6 bases). This clonotype was sampled from a girl aged 10 to 17 with multiple sclerosis. Sequences were obtained from blood. The CDR3 region is CSARDPGEAYNEQFF. CDR3 nucleotides: TGCAGTGCTAGAGATCCGGGGGAGGCGTACAATGAGCAGTTCTTC.